Reported below is one T cell receptor beta chain. Antigen unknown. The data derive from a study of post-analysis software for immune sequencing data. The CDR3 is made up of 15 amino acids. Trimming removed 5 bases from V and 4 bases from J; junction bases left unmatched: 9. Germline values: CDR1 SGHAT, CDR2 FQNNGV. Unique molecular identifiers were present in the TCR beta cDNA libraries. TCRdb fed the PCR reads into MiXCR, producing one record per CDR3 protein. The table has 600,000 to 750,000 distinct CDR3 sequences, roughly three fifths seen once. Whole-study results and caveats: Among four or five TRBV segments more frequent in patients than controls were TRBV5-6, TRBV5-1 and TRBV20-1.

This clonotype was sampled from a girl aged 2-10 years with multiple sclerosis. V gene TRBV11-2 combines with J gene TRBJ2-5; TRBD1 aligns across 8 bases. Source material: blood. The CDR3 here is CASSGRDRSRETQYF. CDR3 nucleotide sequence: TGTGCCAGCAGCGGACGGGACAGGAGTAGAGAGACCCAGTACTTC.